What follows are 7 T cell receptor beta chains derived from one specimen sequenced in a study of T-cell reconstitution after alpha-beta-depleted transplantation in children. Study-wide results and caveats: Fresh T-cell production supplied most of the T-cell counts and diversity seen one year after transplant.

For these TCRs, the target antigens are not known. Unique molecular identifiers were built into the TCRbeta library. One entry per CDR3 protein, called by TCRdb with MiXCR from the PCR reads. The data contain some 300,000 distinct CDR3 sequences, just over 7.5% of them singletons. The sample was peripheral blood, taken 360 days after TCRalphabeta/CD19-depleted stem cell transplant. The source of these receptors is a female patient aged 2 to 10 who had a stem cell transplant for Fanconi anemia, so the T cells may come from the graft donor.

The rearrangement uses TRBV20-1 and TRBJ2-5, with 12 positions matching TRBD2. CDR1 and CDR2 from the germline V gene are DFQATT and SNEGSKA (reference sequence). V lost 3 bases and J lost 4; bases outside the gene matches: 9. The CDR3 contains 16 residues. CDR3 sequence: CSASRLAGGPGETQYF. The DNA of the CDR3 is TGCAGTGCTAGTCGCCTAGCGGGAGGGCCAGGAGAGACCCAGTACTTC.

This clonotype has a count of ten or more. The chain couples TRBV25-1 to TRBJ2-2, with D hard to call. The CDR3 totals 12 residues. Germline CDR1 is MGHDK and CDR2 is SYGVNS. Between the trimmed V and J ends, which lost 3 bases and 3 bases, there was a span of 2 bases. DNA of the CDR3: TGTGCCAGCAGTGAGGACACCGGGGAGCTGTTTTTT. Translated, it gives CASSEDTGELFF.

The chain joins TRBV11-2 to TRBJ2-3; 16 bases are shared with TRBD2. CDR1 and CDR2 (germline): SGHAT, FQNNGV. The V gene end was trimmed by 5 bases and the J gene end by 3 bases; junction bases not matched to a gene: 8. The CDR3 sequence is 18 residues long. CDR3 loop: CASSRGLAGGPMTDTQYF. In DNA, the CDR3 is TGTGCCAGCAGCCGGGGACTAGCGGGAGGGCCGATGACAGATACGCAGTATTTT.

This clonotype has a handful of counts. The chain employs TRBV5-1 and TRBJ2-3, with 10 bases aligning to TRBD1. The germline CDR1 and CDR2 sequences are SGHRS and YFSETQ. J lost 6 bases, V lost 4 bases, and 5 bases had no gene match. This CDR3 contains 14 residues. The CDR3 loop reads CASSTGTGADTQYF. As DNA, the CDR3 is TGCGCCAGCAGCACCGGGACAGGGGCTGATACGCAGTATTTT. The full variable domain, its missing parts supplied by reference TRBV5-1 and TRBJ2-3, is KAGVTQTPRYLIKTRGQQVTLSCSPISGHRSVSWYQQTPGQGLQFLFEYFSETQRNKGNFPGRFSGRQFSNSRSEMNVSTLELGDSALYLCASSTGTGADTQYFGPGTRLTVL.

This chain links TRBV27 with TRBJ1-2; TRBD1 matches 9 bases. This CDR3 is built from 15 residues. J gave up 1 base and V 7 bases, and 7 bases lay outside the gene matches. The V gene's germline CDR1 is MNHEY and CDR2 SMNVEV (reference sequence). CDR3: CASTSGTGSNYGYTF. The CDR3 DNA sequence: TGTGCCAGCACCTCCGGGACAGGGAGTAACTATGGCTACACCTTC.

This clonotype appeared many times. V is TRBV24-1 and J is TRBJ1-1; no clear D. This CDR3 is built from 13 residues. Germline V gene data show CDR1 as KGHDR and CDR2 as SFDVKD. V lost 4 bases and J 3 bases, leaving 8 bases between the germline ends. The CDR3 region is CATSDYSYTEAFF. CDR3 coding DNA: TGTGCCACCAGTGACTACAGTTACACTGAAGCTTTCTTT.

This chain joins TRBV10-3 and TRBJ1-3; 8 bases agree with TRBD1. The length of the CDR3 is 15 residues. Germline loops: CDR1 ENHRY, CDR2 SYGVKD. J lost 4 bases, V lost 2 bases, and 4 bases had no gene match. The CDR3 DNA is TGTGCCATCAGTGAGCAGGGGGCGCCCGGAAACACCATATATTTT. It encodes CAISEQGAPGNTIYF.